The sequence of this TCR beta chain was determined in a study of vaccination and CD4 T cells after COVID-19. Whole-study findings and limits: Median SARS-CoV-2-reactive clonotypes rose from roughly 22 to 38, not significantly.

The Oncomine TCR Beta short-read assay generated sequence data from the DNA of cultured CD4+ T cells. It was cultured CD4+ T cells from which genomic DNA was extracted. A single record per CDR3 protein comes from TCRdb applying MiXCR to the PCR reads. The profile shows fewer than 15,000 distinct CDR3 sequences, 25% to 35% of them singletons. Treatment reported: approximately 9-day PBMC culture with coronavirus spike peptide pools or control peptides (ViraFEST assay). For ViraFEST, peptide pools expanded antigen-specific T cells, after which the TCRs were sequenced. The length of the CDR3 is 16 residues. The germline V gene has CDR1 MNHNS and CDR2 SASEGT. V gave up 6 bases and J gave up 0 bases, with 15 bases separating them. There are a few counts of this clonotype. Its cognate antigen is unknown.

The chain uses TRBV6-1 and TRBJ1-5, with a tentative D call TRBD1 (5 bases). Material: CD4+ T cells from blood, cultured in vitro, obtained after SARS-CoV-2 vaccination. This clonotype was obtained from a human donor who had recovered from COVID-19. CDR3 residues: CASSPPRGNSNQPQHF. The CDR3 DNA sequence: TGTGCCAGCAGCCCCCCCCGGGGGAATAGCAATCAGCCCCAGCATTTT.